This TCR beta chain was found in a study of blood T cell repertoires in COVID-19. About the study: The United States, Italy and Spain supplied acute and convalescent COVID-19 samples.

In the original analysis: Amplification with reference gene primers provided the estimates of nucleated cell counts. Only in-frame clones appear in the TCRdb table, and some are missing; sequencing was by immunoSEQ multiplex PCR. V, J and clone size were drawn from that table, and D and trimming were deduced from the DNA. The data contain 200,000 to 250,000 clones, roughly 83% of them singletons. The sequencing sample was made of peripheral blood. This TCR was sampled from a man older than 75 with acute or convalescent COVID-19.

The CDR3 spells CASSLRGKNTEAFF. The DNA of the CDR3 is TGTGCCAGCAGCCTCAGGGGGAAGAACACTGAAGCTTTCTTT. The chain is built from TRBV7-2 and TRBJ1-1, with 7 bases that match TRBD1. V was clipped by 5 bases and J by 1 base; unmatched bases: 4. The germline V gene has CDR1 SGHTA and CDR2 FQGNSA. The CDR3 covers 14 residues.